The 32 T cell receptor beta chains below were found in one sample sequenced in a study of blood T cells in healthy people across ages. Using a J-beta primer mix together with a sample-barcoded 5' primer, a second PCR was run for roughly 6 to 12 cycles. TCRdb reprocessed the 5' RACE reads with MiXCR, giving one entry per CDR3 protein. This table has 550,000 to 650,000 distinct CDR3 sequences, approximately 30% appearing once. The specimen sequenced was blood. Source of these receptors: a woman at least 80 years old in good health.

This clonotype appeared a single time. A single base separates this from a much larger clone, so it may be a read error. Likely a read error: the CDR3 ends without its conserved phenylalanine or tryptophan. The chain couples TRBV30 to TRBJ2-1; 12 bases fit TRBD1. Germline values: CDR1 GTSNPN, CDR2 SVGIG (reference sequence). The length of the CDR3 is 13 residues. J was trimmed by 8 bases and V by 5 bases; bases with no gene match: 4. CDR3 coding DNA: TGTGCCTGGGGGGGGACAGGGGGCGATGAGCAGTTCTTA. This encodes CAWGGTGGDEQFL.

This chain uses TRBV5-1 with TRBJ2-3, with TRBD2 identical over 8 bases. Germline assignment: CDR1 SGHRS and CDR2 YFSETQ. Trimming took 3 bases from V and 0 from J; bases not matched to a gene: 3. CDR3 length: 15 residues. Here the CDR3 reads CASSSQRGSTDTQYF. CDR3 sequence (DNA): TGCGCCAGCAGCTCTCAGCGGGGGAGCACAGATACGCAGTATTTT.

The chain uses TRBV27 and TRBJ2-7; 12 nucleotides line up with TRBD1. The CDR3 is made up of 16 amino acids. Germline assignment: CDR1 MNHEY and CDR2 SMNVEV (reference sequence). V lost 4 bases, J lost 4 bases, and 8 bases stayed unmatched. This chain's CDR3 is CASSSRDRGLIYEQYF. Here the CDR3 DNA reads TGTGCCAGCAGTTCCCGGGACAGGGGGCTTATATACGAGCAGTACTTC.

This clonotype has ten or more counts. This rearrangement joins TRBV5-1 to TRBJ2-3; tentative D call: TRBD2 (6 bases). V lost 4 bases to trimming and J lost 4 bases, with 16 bases between them. Per the germline V gene, CDR1 is SGHRS and CDR2 is YFSETQ. CDR3 length equals 15 residues. The CDR3 DNA sequence: TGCGCCAGCAGCGAGGGACTTCTACACGCAGATACGCAGTATTTT. Translation: CASSEGLLHADTQYF.

The rearrangement uses TRBV7-9 and TRBJ1-6; no reliable D call. CDR3 length: 16 amino acids. Germline loops: CDR1 SEHNR, CDR2 FQNEAQ (reference sequence). Trimming took 1 base from V and 12 from J, leaving 19 bases between them. For the CDR3, the DNA is TGTGCCAGCAGCTTAGGTCTGTTAACAGCGGGTTTACCCCTCCACTTT. This encodes CASSLGLLTAGLPLHF.

Remarks on this clonotype: Just one base apart from a much larger clone, this may be a read error. The chain has TRBV6-6 and TRBJ2-3, with TRBD2 as a possible D gene (5 bases). The CDR3 covers 13 residues. CDR1 and CDR2 (germline): MNHNY, SVGAGI (reference sequence). The CDR3 spells CASSSPWGDTQDF. The CDR3 coding sequence is TGTGCCAGCAGTTCCCCCTGGGGAGATACGCAGGATTTT.

The CDR3 is CSARGGQTQLAKNIQYF. CDR3 in DNA: TGCAGTGCTAGAGGGGGACAGACCCAACTAGCCAAAAACATTCAGTACTTC. This sequence joins TRBV20-1 and TRBJ2-4; 7 nucleotides agree with TRBD1. CDR1 DFQATT and CDR2 SNEGSKA come from the germline V gene (reference sequence). The ends lost 1 base at V and 0 bases at J; junction bases unmatched: 9. The CDR3 spans 17 residues.

In this sample, this clonotype turned up many times. The rearrangement joins TRBV5-1 to TRBJ2-1; TRBD2 matches at 10 bases. The CDR3 is 15 residues long. Trimming cost V 0 bases and J 9 bases; bases outside gene matches: 6. The germline gives CDR1 SGHRS, CDR2 YFSETQ. The CDR3 spells CASSLASGGGSEQFF. As DNA, the CDR3 is TGCGCCAGCAGCTTGGCGAGCGGGGGGGGTAGTGAGCAGTTCTTC.

V gene TRBV11-2 combines with J gene TRBJ2-6, with D unresolved. Between the trimmed V and J ends, which lost 5 bases and 2 bases, there was a span of 7 bases. Germline V gives CDR1 SGHAT, CDR2 FQNNGV. CDR3 length: 14 amino acids. Written as DNA, the CDR3 is TGTGCCAGCAGCCCTCTGACTGGGGCCAACGTCCTGACTTTC. It specifies CASSPLTGANVLTF.

This clonotype was detected many times. The V call is TRBV27, the J call TRBJ1-2; 7 nucleotides align to TRBD1. Trimming cost V 3 bases and J 8 bases; bases outside gene matches: 9. The CDR3 runs to 14 residues. Per the germline V gene, CDR1 is MNHEY and CDR2 is SMNVEV (reference sequence). The CDR3 DNA reads TGTGCCAGCAGTTTCCGGACAGGTCCGGGGGGCTACACCTTC. Protein sequence: CASSFRTGPGGYTF.

The rearrangement joins TRBV12-3 or TRBV12-4 to TRBJ1-1; no clear D. The V gene lost 6 bases and the J gene lost 0 bases, with 11 bases spanning the gap. CDR3 length: 14 residues. This CDR3 reads CASSRGNMNTEAFF. CDR3 nucleotides: TGTGCCAGCAGCCGCGGAAACATGAACACTGAAGCTTTCTTT.

J is TRBJ2-1 and V is TRBV20-1, with 10 bases that match TRBD2. The trim removed 1 base at V and 7 bases at J, leaving 4 bases unmatched. Germline CDR1 DFQATT, CDR2 SNEGSKA (reference sequence). There are 14 residues in the CDR3. CDR3 loop: CSARGERGGNEQFF. The CDR3 DNA reads as TGCAGTGCTAGAGGCGAGCGGGGGGGAAATGAGCAGTTCTTC.

This clonotype has a count of ten or more. J is TRBJ2-1 and V is TRBV5-5; 9 positions match TRBD1. Trimming removed 6 bases from V and 4 bases from J; junction bases left unmatched: 8. Germline values: CDR1 SGHKS, CDR2 YYEKEE (reference sequence). This CDR3 is built from 15 residues. The DNA of the CDR3 is TGTGCCAGCATTCAAAGAGGACAGGGGTACAATGAGCAGTTCTTC. Its translation is CASIQRGQGYNEQFF. Full variable domain (rest looked up from reference TRBV5-5 and TRBJ2-1): DAGVTQSPTHLIKTRGQQVTLRCSPISGHKSVSWYQQVLGQGPQFIFQYYEKEERGRGNFPDRFSARQFPNYSSELNVNALLLGDSALYLCASIQRGQGYNEQFFGPGTRLTVL.

The V call is TRBV12-3 or TRBV12-4, the J call TRBJ1-2; D ambiguous. This CDR3 spans 13 amino acids. The V and J ends lost 3 bases and 5 bases respectively, with 10 bases between them. The CDR3 here is CASSLQLQYGYTF. In DNA, the CDR3 is TGTGCCAGCAGTTTGCAGCTCCAGTATGGCTACACCTTC.

This clonotype was seen repeatedly, ten times or more. The V gene is TRBV6-5, the J gene TRBJ1-2; the match to TRBD1 covers 8 bases. Germline CDR1 is MNHEY and CDR2 is SVGAGI. CDR3 length: 13 residues. The J segment lost 4 bases and the V segment lost 5 bases, leaving 3 bases of the junction unmatched. The CDR3 coding sequence is TGTGCCAGCAGTAATGACAGGGGCTATGGCTACACCTTC. Translated: CASSNDRGYGYTF.

This clonotype was counted ten times or more. V gene TRBV15 combines with J gene TRBJ1-2; 11 nucleotides line up with TRBD1. The CDR3 has 16 amino acids. The J segment lost 4 bases and the V segment lost 5 bases, leaving 9 bases of the junction unmatched. CDR1 and CDR2 from the germline V gene are LNHNV and YYDKDF (reference sequence). The CDR3 protein is CATSGGPGTGGYGYTF. CDR3 nucleotides: TGTGCCACCAGCGGGGGCCCCGGGACAGGGGGCTATGGCTACACCTTC.

At least ten counts were recorded for this clonotype. The rearrangement links TRBV11-1 to TRBJ2-3; unclear D gene. The CDR3 length is 14 residues. Trimming removed 3 bases at V and 3 bases at J, with 10 bases between. Per the germline V gene, CDR1 is SGHAT and CDR2 is FQDESV (reference sequence). CDR3 coding DNA: TGTGCCAGCAGCTTGGCTAGGGTTACAGATACGCAGTATTTT. It is translated as CASSLARVTDTQYF.

This clonotype has at least ten counts. The V gene is TRBV6-1, the J gene TRBJ2-3; TRBD2 is a possible D gene (7 bases). Deletions cut 7 bases from V and 6 bases from J, with 26 bases between. The CDR3 runs to 17 residues. CDR1 is MNHNS, CDR2 SASEGT, per germline. The CDR3 spells CASIQGRGGAVVDTQYF. CDR3 nucleotide sequence: TGTGCCAGCATCCAGGGAAGGGGGGGGGCCGTTGTCGATACGCAGTATTTT.

This chain links TRBV11-3 with TRBJ2-7; 11 bases are a match to TRBD2. Per the germline V gene, CDR1 is SGHNT and CDR2 is YENEEA. CDR3 length equals 15 residues. Trimming cost V 5 bases and J 7 bases; bases outside gene matches: 10. For the CDR3, the DNA is TGTGCCAGCAGCGTGACTAGCGGGGTGAACAATGAGCAGTACTTC. Its translation is CASSVTSGVNNEQYF.

In this sample, this clonotype turned up a few times. One junction end disagrees with the germline gene, perhaps due to a read error. The J gene is TRBJ1-4, the V gene TRBV20-1; 8 nucleotides align to TRBD1. The CDR3 is 13 amino acids. Germline values: CDR1 DFQATT, CDR2 SNEGSKA (reference sequence). For the CDR3, the DNA is TGCAGTGCTCAGGGACAGGTAGAAGAAAAACGGTTTTTT. This encodes CSAQGQVEEKRFF.

At least ten counts were recorded for this clonotype. This sequence joins TRBV4-3 and TRBJ2-4; D might be TRBD1 or TRBD2, each matching 5 bases. Germline-derived CDR1 and CDR2 are LGHNA and YSLEER. V lost 3 bases and J lost 6, with 12 bases in between. The length of the CDR3 is 14 residues. CDR3: CASSHGLGANIQYF. CDR3 bases: TGCGCCAGCAGCCACGGACTTGGGGCAAACATTCAGTACTTC.

The gene calls are TRBV28 and TRBJ2-4; no clear D gene. TRBJ2-7 matches the DNA end more closely, so the J call is doubtful. The CDR3 has 14 residues. Germline V lookup: CDR1 MDHEN, CDR2 SYDVKM. The CDR3 DNA follows: TGTGCCAGCAGTTTATCGGGCAGAGCCTACGAGCAGTACTTC. As protein: CASSLSGRAYEQYF.

This clonotype has only a few counts. Being one base from a much bigger clone, this may be a read error. The CDR3 sequence is CASSPGPCYEQYF. For the CDR3, the DNA is TGTGCCAGCAGTCCGGGCCCATGCTACGAGCAGTACTTC. This sequence joins TRBV27 and TRBJ2-7, with no clear D. The CDR3 is made up of 13 amino acids. Germline CDR1 MNHEY, CDR2 SMNVEV (reference sequence). Trimming took 5 bases from V and 3 from J, leaving 11 bases between them.

This clonotype was detected ten times or more. This chain joins TRBV7-2 and TRBJ2-1, with D unresolved. This CDR3 comprises 17 residues. Trimming took off 2 bases at V and 2 bases at J, with 16 bases between the two ends. Germline-derived CDR1 and CDR2 are SGHTA and FQGNSA. The CDR3 protein is CASSLFGRRTTYNEQFF. The CDR3 coding sequence is TGTGCCAGCAGCTTATTCGGACGGAGAACCACCTACAATGAGCAGTTCTTC.

This clonotype was counted at least ten times. The rearrangement joins TRBV10-3 to TRBJ2-5, with D perhaps TRBD1 or TRBD2 (7 bases each). Trimming left V 6 bases short and J 1 base short, with 12 bases between. Germline V gene data show CDR1 as ENHRY and CDR2 as SYGVKD. CDR3 size: 14 residues. CDR3 loop: CAIRAGDSQETQYF. In DNA form, the CDR3 reads TGTGCCATCAGGGCGGGGGACAGCCAAGAGACCCAGTACTTC.

This clonotype has a handful of counts. A read error may explain this, as a much larger clone is one base away. CDR3 sequence (DNA): TGTGCCGCCAGGATAAAGGCCTCCTCCTACGAGCAGTACTTC. Protein sequence: CAARIKASSYEQYF. The chain combines TRBV15 with TRBJ2-7; D gene unclear. This CDR3 region has 14 residues. CDR1 and CDR2 (germline): LNHNV, YYDKDF (reference sequence).

This clonotype was recorded once. The chain couples TRBV20-1 to TRBJ2-5; 10 bases agree with TRBD2. From germline, CDR1 is DFQATT and CDR2 SNEGSKA (reference sequence). V trimming: 0 bases; J trimming: 0 bases; junction bases outside the gene matches: 7. The CDR3 is 17 amino acids. CDR3 in DNA: TGCAGTGCTAGAGATTCAATGCTAGCGGGGGACCAAGAGACCCAGTACTTC. Its translation is CSARDSMLAGDQETQYF.

About this clonotype: A much larger clonotype is one base distant, so this may be a read error. V usage is TRBV20-1 and J usage is TRBJ2-4; D might be TRBD1 or TRBD2, each matching 6 bases. The DNA end lines up better with TRBJ2-5; the J call may be wrong. Per germline, CDR1 DFQATT and CDR2 SNEGSKA (reference sequence). The CDR3 has 15 amino acids. The CDR3 spells CSATRLVGGTETQYF. The CDR3 DNA reads TGCAGTGCTACGAGACTAGTGGGGGGCACAGAGACCCAGTACTTC.

About this clonotype itself: A much larger clone sits a single nucleotide away, making a read error possible. CDR3 loop: CSAAAGVDYGHTF. CDR3 DNA sequence: TGCAGTGCCGCAGCAGGGGTCGACTATGGCCACACCTTC. V usage is TRBV20-1 and J usage is TRBJ1-2, with TRBD1 as a possible D gene (6 bases). Per the germline V gene, CDR1 is DFQATT and CDR2 is SNEGSKA (reference sequence). The CDR3 has 13 residues.

This clonotype showed up many times. In DNA form, the CDR3 reads TGTGCCAGCAGCCCGCGCGGCAGGGGGCGAGGGGCCAACGTCCTGACTTTC. Its translation is CASSPRGRGRGANVLTF. This chain links TRBV7-3 with TRBJ2-6, with TRBD1 identical over 8 bases. The CDR3 runs 17 residues. V lost 5 bases, J lost 4 bases, and 10 bases stayed unmatched. Germline V gives CDR1 SGHTA, CDR2 FQGTGA.

This clonotype was seen ten or more times. The gene calls are TRBV27 and TRBJ1-1, with unresolved D. Germline CDR1 and CDR2: MNHEY and SMNVEV (reference sequence). This CDR3 spans 14 amino acids. V lost 5 bases and J lost 0, with 10 bases in between. The CDR3 spells CASSPRTVNTEAFF. Here the CDR3 DNA reads TGTGCCAGCAGTCCCCGGACGGTGAACACTGAAGCTTTCTTT.

The chain uses TRBV12-3 or TRBV12-4 and TRBJ2-1, with TRBD2 identical over 8 bases. The J segment lost 12 bases and the V segment lost 1 base, leaving 5 bases of the junction unmatched. This CDR3 is built from 13 residues. This chain's CDR3 is CASSLGAGRGQFF. In nucleotides, the CDR3 is TGTGCCAGCAGTTTAGGGGCCGGGAGGGGGCAGTTCTTC.